The clone carrying this T cell receptor (beta chain) was recorded once. The antigen is unknown. The sample is drawn from a study of T-cell memory formation after mild COVID-19. Background on the study: For the most part, TCR clusters were specific to one donor. Study-wide results and caveats: Pre-infection memory already had some responding clones, implying cross-reactive memory joined.

TCRdb passed the 5' RACE reads through MiXCR, listing each CDR3 protein once. The repertoire includes 250,000 to 300,000 distinct CDR3 sequences, 15% to 20% of them detected once, and 20% to 25% sits in the top ten. CDR1 is DFQATT, CDR2 SNEGSKA, per germline (reference sequence). This CDR3 spans 14 amino acids. Trimming shortened V by 5 bases and J by 2 bases, and 15 bases separated the two germline ends. Sequenced material: PBMCs or a T cell subset sorted from them (not recorded which). This clonotype originated in a man aged 18 to 29 who had mild COVID-19 (a few samples of this study predate the infection). Cell type and time point are not known. The chain couples TRBV20-1 to TRBJ1-1; D unresolved. Here the CDR3 reads CSADPSELNTEAFF. The CDR3 region has the DNA TGCAGTGCTGATCCTTCCGAGCTAAACACTGAAGCTTTCTTT.